This T cell receptor beta chain was observed in a study of monozygotic twins with inflammatory bowel disease. About this clonotype itself: Antigen: not known.

The quantity of total RNA per TCR library was around 3.5 ug. From the 5' RACE reads, TCRdb lists one entry per CDR3 protein and no DNA. The ten top clones account for roughly 7.4%, within a sample of some 160,000 distinct CDR3 sequences. Overall study findings and caveats: Cells of different T cell subtypes could not be told apart.

The CDR3 is made up of 13 amino acids. CDR1 ENHRY and CDR2 SYGVKD come from the germline V gene. The chain has TRBV10-3 and TRBJ1-1. The sample was blood. This sequence was found in a human donor with ulcerative colitis or Crohn's disease, or a healthy co-twin of an affected twin (not recorded which). Here the CDR3 reads CAISDPLRAEAFF.